Listed below are T cell receptor beta chains from one sample, sequenced in a study of CD8 T cells in ankylosing spondylitis. TCRdb used MiXCR to reprocess the 5' RACE reads, holding one entry per CDR3 protein. The table has more than 20,000 distinct CDR3 sequences, under 15% seen once. The source material was blood. The receptors here all came from a male donor with ankylosing spondylitis or in good health (not recorded which). The conserved cysteine and the conserved F or W are not part of the CDR3 here.

>TRBJ1-1|12|TRBV29-1
SVSSDAVNTEAF
>TRBJ1-6|11|TRBV30
AYSSGPTSPLH
>TRBJ2-1|10|TRBV20-1
SATDRGNEQF
>TRBJ2-3|12|TRBV6-2/TRBV6-3
ASSHGTSTDTQY
>TRBJ2-4|11|TRBV12-3/TRBV12-4
ASRDDRHSIQY
>TRBJ1-5|11|TRBV12-3/TRBV12-4
ASRGTGNQPQH
>TRBJ2-3|14|TRBV29-1
SVDGGQGSSTDTQY
>TRBJ2-1|15|TRBV6-6
ASSYSELAGVYNEQF
>TRBJ2-5|10|TRBV29-1
SVGQGKETQY
>TRBJ2-1|11|TRBV7-2
ASSLGGMVKQF
>TRBJ1-1|12|TRBV5-1
ASGITGSNTEAF
>TRBJ1-3|13|TRBV29-1
SVDGQGAGGNTIY
>TRBJ2-1|14|TRBV29-1
SVDTRDGVAYNEQF
>TRBJ1-4|13|TRBV3-1
ASSQGGQGTEKLF
>TRBJ2-2|10|TRBV29-1
SVARRTGELF
>TRBJ1-1|13|TRBV20-1
SAPKDGVTNTEAF
>TRBJ2-7|12|TRBV5-6
ASSLTGRSYEQY
>TRBJ2-1|8|TRBV23-1
ASKEVEQF
>TRBJ2-3|12|TRBV11-1
ASSFGVRTDTQY
>TRBJ1-2|15|TRBV7-2
ASSSQVWGTLNYGYT
>TRBJ2-1|11|TRBV5-1
ASSLGQGYEQF
>TRBJ2-7|12|TRBV29-1
SVEATDRRYEQY
>TRBJ2-3|14|TRBV6-6
ASSYRAGGRPDTQY
>TRBJ1-1|12|TRBV28
ASSSTGGRTEAF
>TRBJ2-7|10|TRBV6-5
ASSRSSYEQY
>TRBJ2-1|14|TRBV12-3/TRBV12-4
ASRRTGISTYNEQF
>TRBJ1-1|14|TRBV7-8
ASSPGTGWLITEDF
>TRBJ1-5|12|TRBV4-2
ASSRGSSNQPQH
>TRBJ2-1|11|TRBV10-3
AISGQGRNEQF
>TRBJ2-3|15|TRBV6-2/TRBV6-3
ASSPVYQRRSTDTQY
>TRBJ2-5|13|TRBV12-3/TRBV12-4
ASSPRDREKETQY
>TRBJ2-1|14|TRBV5-1
ASSLLRDYYRNEQF
>TRBJ2-7|13|TRBV19
ASSSRGASSYEQY
>TRBJ2-2|13|TRBV10-3
AIQLSSGGTGELF
>TRBJ1-1|7|TRBV6-5
ASSSRAF
>TRBJ1-4|14|TRBV4-3
ASSQDIGVTNEKLF
>TRBJ2-1|11|TRBV7-9
ASRSDHYNEQF
>TRBJ1-3|13|TRBV5-1
ASNPTGDSGNTIY
>TRBJ1-1|15|TRBV3-1
ASSQDQGGQSNTEAF
>TRBJ2-3|9|TRBV28
ASVSPDTQY
>TRBJ2-7|11|TRBV6-5
ASSRDPGAAHF
>TRBJ2-5|9|TRBV29-1
SPLAEETQY
>TRBJ1-1|11|TRBV9
ASSAGRGTEAF
>TRBJ2-1|13|TRBV20-1
SASRGIVSYNEQF
>TRBJ2-2|13|TRBV7-3
ASSLPGHNTGELF
>TRBJ2-1|13|TRBV28
ASSLSGTGLNEQF
>TRBJ2-4|11|TRBV5-1
ASSNPAKNIQY
>TRBJ2-3|13|TRBV28
ASCLAGGGADTQY
>TRBJ1-1|11|TRBV29-1
SVEFRAEAEAF
>TRBJ1-5|12|TRBV28
ASSPHRVTQPQH
>TRBJ2-7|12|TRBV5-1
ASSLEQGGYEQY
>TRBJ1-1|13|TRBV5-4
ASSLALSGGTEAF
>TRBJ2-2|12|TRBV27
ASRGTSDWGELF
>TRBJ1-3|17|TRBV5-1
ASSPDGHGGDLSGNTIY